This T cell receptor (beta chain) comes out of a study of T cells after yellow fever vaccination. Study findings and constraints: Peak timing came faster in the weaker secondary response, day 5 versus 15. Post-booster repertoires contained most primary-vaccination clones again (approximately 95% CD4, about 88% CD8).

The TCR cDNA carried a universal primer site and UMIs from 5'RACE template switching. Via MiXCR, TCRdb re-called the 5' RACE reads, giving one row per CDR3 protein. The table has fewer than 150,000 distinct CDR3 sequences, roughly 8% seen once. Germline assignment: CDR1 SGHTA and CDR2 FQGNSA. The CDR3 runs 15 residues. Trimming pared 3 bases from V and 3 bases from J, leaving 14 bases between. This clonotype came up many times. The target antigen is unknown. This TCR was recovered from a man aged 30-40 years who received the YFV17D yellow fever vaccine. Sequencing used CD4+ T cells sorted from PBMCs, obtained 5 days after the yellow fever booster vaccination. The V call is TRBV7-2, the J call TRBJ2-5; D unclear. The CDR3, as DNA: TGTGCCAGCAGCTTGCAGAAAGGGTGGGAAGAGACCCAGTACTTC. Amino acid sequence: CASSLQKGWEETQYF.